Below, one TCR beta chain is given with its context. As yet, its antigen is unknown. The entry originates in a study of T cell repertoires in cytomegalovirus infection. TCRdb ran MiXCR on the reads and lists one entry per CDR3 protein. The sample consists of approximately 73,000 distinct CDR3 sequences, 40% of them appearing once. The CDR3 is 12 residues long. V shed 6 bases and J 6 bases; nucleotides not matched to a gene: 6. In germline, CDR1 is SQVTM, CDR2 ANQGSEA. The TCR sequence derives from a human donor in good health (CMV status not recorded). Some clones in this sample may be carry-over from other donors' samples. Material: CD8+ T cells from cultured PBMCs, obtained from culture after CMV antigen stimulation. The V gene is TRBV29-1, the J gene TRBJ1-2; 8 positions agree with TRBD1. The CDR3 DNA reads TGCAGCGTCCCCGGGACAGGTGATGGCTACACCTTC. The encoded protein is CSVPGTGDGYTF. Supplemented by reference TRBV29-1 and TRBJ1-2, the full variable domain reads SAVISQKPSRDICQRGTSLTIQCQVDSQVTMMFWYRQQPGQSLTLIATANQGSEATYESGFVIDKFPISRPNLTFSTLTVSNMSPEDSSIYLCSVPGTGDGYTFGSGTRLTVV.